This TCR beta chain came from a study of CD8 T cells in Susac syndrome. Random hexamers served to reverse transcribe roughly 0.5 to 1 ug RNA. One entry per CDR3 protein, called by TCRdb with MiXCR from the immunoSEQ multiplex PCR reads. The sample shows roughly 150,000 distinct CDR3 sequences, about 90% of them seen only once. Healthy donors constituted the control group, matched for age and sex. TEMRA cells were FACS-enriched, while CD8+ and CD4+ T cells were negatively isolated. The receptor's source is a human donor in good health. The sequencing sample was made of CD4+ T cells from PBMCs.

In DNA, the CDR3 is TGTGCCACCAGTGATTCCCTGACAGGGCATGAGCAGTTCTTC. Its translation: CATSDSLTGHEQFF. The chain combines TRBV24-1 with TRBJ2-1; 7 bases agree with TRBD1. The germline gives CDR1 KGHDR, CDR2 SFDVKD. The CDR3 extends over 14 amino acids. V was pared by 2 bases and J by 8 bases, with 5 bases of the junction left unmatched.